This T cell receptor beta chain was documented in a study of blood T cell repertoires in COVID-19. V trimming: 1 base; J trimming: 6 bases; junction bases outside the gene matches: 2. This CDR3 has 15 residues. Germline loops: CDR1 SGHTA, CDR2 FQGNSA. Participants were aged roughly 18 to 90 years, lived in around 22 US areas, and enrolled virtually. Two negative PCRs, clearance, or symptom resolution were required of recovered Cohort 3 donors. Authors' analysis steps: Amplifying reference gene primers gave estimates of nucleated cell counts. This table comes from immunoSEQ multiplex PCR, and its TCRdb copy is limited to in-frame clones, with some not included. V, J and clone size derive from that table, while D and trimming were established from the DNA sequence. The table includes 150,000 to 200,000 clones, 84% detected once.

This clonotype originated in a man aged 50 or older who had recovered from COVID-19. Sequencing was performed on PBMCs or T cells enriched from blood (not recorded which). This chain uses TRBV7-2 with TRBJ2-1; 11 bases map to TRBD2. The CDR3: CASSLGLAGFNEQFF. CDR3 coding DNA: TGTGCCAGCAGCTTAGGACTAGCGGGGTTCAATGAGCAGTTCTTC.